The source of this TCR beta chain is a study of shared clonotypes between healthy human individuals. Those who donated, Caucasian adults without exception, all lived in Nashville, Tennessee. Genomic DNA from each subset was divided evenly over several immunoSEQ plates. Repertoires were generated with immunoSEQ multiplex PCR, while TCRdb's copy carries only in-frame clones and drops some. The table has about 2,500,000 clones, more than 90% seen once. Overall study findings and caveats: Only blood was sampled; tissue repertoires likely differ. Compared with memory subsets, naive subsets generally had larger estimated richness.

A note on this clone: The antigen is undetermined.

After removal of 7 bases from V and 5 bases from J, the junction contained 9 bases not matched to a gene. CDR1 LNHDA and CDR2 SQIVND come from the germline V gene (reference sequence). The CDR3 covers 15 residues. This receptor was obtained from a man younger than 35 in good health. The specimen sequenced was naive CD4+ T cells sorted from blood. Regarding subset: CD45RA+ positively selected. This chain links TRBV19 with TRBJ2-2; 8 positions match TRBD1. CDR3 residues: CASIHRGVGTGELFF. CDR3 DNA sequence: TGTGCCAGTATCCACAGGGGGGTTGGTACCGGGGAGCTGTTTTTT.